The rows below give T cell receptor beta chains drawn from one sample of a study of T cells in Graves' hyperthyroidism and ophthalmopathy. TCRdb re-called the multiplex PCR reads with MiXCR, one entry per CDR3 protein. This sample has over 450,000 distinct CDR3 sequences; 15% to 20% occur once, and the top ten carry 15% to 20%. The sequenced sample was blood. The origin of the receptors is a woman younger than 30 with Graves' ophthalmopathy. The CDR3 runs from the conserved cysteine through the conserved F or W. A D gene is named only where the DNA matches it firmly. Clone size is given for some rows only: seen once, a few or many times, or a class if the clone is expanded.

CDR3 DNA: TGTGCCAGTAGTCGTGGCAGGGACACTGAAACTTTCTTT
CDR3 protein: CASSRGRDTETFF
clone size: NA
V gene: TRBV19
D gene: NA
J gene: TRBJ1-1

CDR3 DNA: TGTGCCAGCAGTTTTACAGGGTCCTATGGCTACACCTTC
CDR3 protein: CASSFTGSYGYTF
clone size: NA
V gene: TRBV27
D gene: NA
J gene: TRBJ1-2

CDR3 DNA: TGTGCCAGCAGTTTACGCGGGACTTTCACCAGGGGCTCTGGAAACACCATATATTTT
CDR3 protein: CASSLRGTFTRGSGNTIYF
clone size: NA
V gene: TRBV28
D gene: NA
J gene: TRBJ1-3

CDR3 DNA: TGTGCCAGTAGTATTCCCCCTCACTCAGAGCAGTTCTTC
CDR3 protein: CASSIPPHSEQFF
clone size: NA
V gene: TRBV19
D gene: NA
J gene: TRBJ2-1

CDR3 DNA: TGTGCCAGCAGTTCTCCCAGACTCAATCAGCCCCAGCATTTT
CDR3 protein: CASSSPRLNQPQHF
clone size: many
V gene: TRBV27
D gene: NA
J gene: TRBJ1-5

CDR3 DNA: TGTGCCAGCAGCCCCTTCGTGGGCGCGGGGAACACTGAAGCTTTCTTT
CDR3 protein: CASSPFVGAGNTEAFF
clone size: many
V gene: TRBV11-2
D gene: NA
J gene: TRBJ1-1

CDR3 DNA: TGTGCCAGCAGTGAACTGGGCTATAATTCACCCCTCCACTTT
CDR3 protein: CASSELGYNSPLHF
clone size: NA
V gene: TRBV2
D gene: NA
J gene: TRBJ1-6

CDR3 DNA: TGTGCCAGCAGCTTACGTGCCAGGCAGCCCCAGCATTTT
CDR3 protein: CASSLRARQPQHF
clone size: many
V gene: TRBV11-2
D gene: NA
J gene: TRBJ1-5

CDR3 DNA: TGTGCCAGCAGCGGGGACAACTATGGCTACACCTTC
CDR3 protein: CASSGDNYGYTF
clone size: many
V gene: TRBV2
D gene: NA
J gene: TRBJ1-2

CDR3 DNA: TGTGCCAGCAGACCCCCAGATTACCGAGGAAATCAGCCCCAGCATTTT
CDR3 protein: CASRPPDYRGNQPQHF
clone size: many
V gene: TRBV28
D gene: NA
J gene: TRBJ1-5